This TCR beta chain was documented in a study of control samples from healthy donors and cancer patients. CDR1 and CDR2 (germline): LGHNT, FRNRAP. This CDR3 comprises 14 residues. V was clipped by 2 bases and J by 4 bases, with 8 bases between them. Data came from immunoSEQ multiplex PCR; TCRdb stores just in-frame clones and leaves some out. The data hold roughly 120,000 clones, with 85% to 90% observed a single time. The chain carries TRBV12-5 and TRBJ2-2, with D perhaps matching TRBD2 (5 bases). Sequenced sample: PBMCs. The sequence was obtained from a woman between 50 and 59 years old with colorectal cancer. The CDR3 protein is CASGLRGGTGELFF. For the CDR3, the DNA is TGTGCTAGTGGTTTGCGGGGTGGCACCGGGGAGCTGTTTTTT.